Presented here are 8 T cell receptor beta chains from one specimen sequenced in a study of post-analysis software for immune sequencing data. General study points: Five or six TRBV segments, including TRBV5-6, TRBV5-1 and TRBV20-1, were more frequent in patients than controls.

No antigens are known for them. cDNA libraries for TCR beta contained unique molecular identifiers. TCRdb reprocessed the PCR reads via MiXCR and lists one record per CDR3 protein. The sample records roughly 400,000 distinct CDR3 sequences, more than 30% being singletons. Source material: blood. These TCRs come from a girl aged 2 to 10 with multiple sclerosis.

On this clonotype itself: With a much larger clone just one base away, this may be a read error. The chain carries TRBV10-3 and TRBJ2-5; the match to TRBD1 covers 11 bases. This CDR3 is built from 15 residues. CDR1 and CDR2 from the germline V gene are ENHRY and SYGVKD. V trimming: 8 bases; J trimming: 5 bases; junction bases outside the gene matches: 10. CDR3 sequence reads: CAIGDRTGGWETQYF. The DNA for the CDR3 is TGTGCCATCGGAGACAGGACAGGGGGCTGGGAGACCCAGTACTTC.

The rearrangement uses TRBV7-3 and TRBJ2-3; no definite D call. CDR3 length: 13 residues. Germline loops: CDR1 SGHTA, CDR2 FQGTGA. V was cut by 5 bases and J by 2 bases, with 8 bases left in between. The CDR3 nucleotides are TGTGCCAGCAGCAGCTCGGTCACAGATACGCAGTATTTT. Protein product: CASSSSVTDTQYF.

The chain couples TRBV6-1 to TRBJ1-6; D ambiguous. The V gene lost 2 bases and the J gene lost 7 bases, with 3 bases spanning the gap. The germline V gene encodes CDR1 MNHNS and CDR2 SASEGT. The length of the CDR3 is 12 residues. The CDR3 DNA reads TGTGCCAGCAGTGAACAGAATTCACCCCTCCACTTT. This sequence encodes CASSEQNSPLHF.

In nucleotides, the CDR3 is TGTGCCAGCAGCCCGCTGGGGGGCAATCAGCCCCAGCATTTT. Amino acid sequence: CASSPLGGNQPQHF. J is TRBJ1-5 and V is TRBV7-2, with D perhaps matching TRBD1 (5 bases). The CDR3 runs 14 residues. Trimming took off 5 bases at V and 2 bases at J, with 10 bases between the two ends. Germline V gives CDR1 SGHTA, CDR2 FQGNSA.

The genes are TRBV11-1 and TRBJ1-2; D perhaps matches TRBD1 (6 bases). V lost 4 bases to trimming and J lost 1 base, with 7 bases between them. Germline V gene data show CDR1 as SGHAT and CDR2 as FQDESV (reference sequence). The CDR3 runs 13 residues. The CDR3 sequence is CASSSDSNYGYTF. The CDR3, as DNA: TGTGCCAGCAGCTCGGACAGTAACTATGGCTACACCTTC.

The V gene is TRBV18, the J gene TRBJ1-2; D perhaps matches TRBD1 (5 bases). Germline-derived CDR1 and CDR2 are KGHSH and LQKENI. The CDR3 is 13 residues long. V was trimmed by 2 bases and J by 8 bases, leaving 12 bases between them. The CDR3 protein is CASSPRTGEGYTF. The CDR3 region has the DNA TGTGCCAGCTCACCAAGAACAGGAGAAGGCTACACCTTC.

This clonotype was seen once. This sequence joins TRBV4-3 and TRBJ1-4, with D possibly matching TRBD1 (6 bases). The CDR3 is 15 amino acids. V was clipped by 0 bases and J by 8 bases, with 13 bases between them. Germline V gene sequence: CDR1 LGHNA, CDR2 YSLEER. DNA for the CDR3: TGCGCCAGCAGCCAAGATTCGGAGGGGGACGAAAAACTGTTTTTT. This encodes CASSQDSEGDEKLFF.

This chain uses TRBV7-9 with TRBJ1-4; TRBD1 aligns across 7 bases. Germline CDR1 reads SEHNR; CDR2 reads FQNEAQ (reference sequence). The CDR3 has 15 amino acids. V shed 2 bases, J shed 3 bases, and the junction held 3 bases outside the gene matches. CDR3 sequence (DNA): TGTGCCAGCAGCTTAAACAGGGGTGCTAATGAAAAACTGTTTTTT. This translates into CASSLNRGANEKLFF. Looking up the rest from reference TRBV7-9 and TRBJ1-4 gives the full variable domain: DTGVSQNPRHKITKRGQNVTFRCDPISEHNRLYWYRQTLGQGPEFLTYFQNEAQLEKSRLLSDRFSAERPKGSFSTLEIQRTEQGDSAMYLCASSLNRGANEKLFFGSGTQLSVL.